This is a list of T cell receptor beta chains from one sample in a study of blood T cell repertoires in COVID-19. The table came from immunoSEQ multiplex PCR; TCRdb's copy has only in-frame clones and leaves some out. The profile shows 150,000 or so clones, about 85% of them singletons. The sequencing input was PBMCs or T cells enriched from blood (not recorded which). The receptors come from a woman in her forties who had been exposed to COVID-19. Each CDR3 is given with its conserved first and last residue. D genes are given only for firm matches. Clone size appears in some rows only: once, few, many, or a class for an expanded clone.

>NA|TRBD1|TRBJ1-2|TRBV19
CASGSQGTFYGYTF
TGTGCCAGTGGATCACAGGGGACCTTCTATGGCTACACCTTC
>once|NA|TRBJ2-5|TRBV18
CASSPISSQETQYF
TGTGCCAGCTCACCAATCTCCAGCCAAGAGACCCAGTACTTC
>NA|NA|TRBJ2-5|TRBV6-2/TRBV6-3
CASSTVGRETQYF
TGTGCCAGCAGCACAGTTGGGCGAGAGACCCAGTACTTC
>NA|NA|TRBJ2-2|TRBV28
CASSSPGLPFGGELFF
TGTGCCAGCAGTTCGCCGGGACTCCCATTCGGCGGGGAGCTGTTTTTT
>NA|NA|TRBJ2-7|TRBV2
CASDGGSSPSYEQYF
TGTGCCAGCGATGGGGGCAGCTCACCCTCCTACGAGCAGTACTTC
>once|NA|TRBJ1-5|TRBV5-8
CASRAGSGQPQHF
TGTGCCAGCAGGGCAGGGTCAGGTCAGCCCCAGCATTTT
>NA|NA|TRBJ1-2|TRBV27
CASMGAGYGYTF
TGTGCCAGCATGGGGGCAGGCTATGGCTACACCTTC
>few|NA|TRBJ1-2|TRBV28
CASFYPGDGGTYGYTF
TGTGCCAGCTTCTACCCGGGGGATGGGGGTACCTATGGCTACACCTTC
>NA|TRBD1|TRBJ2-2|TRBV7-8
CASGDRSSHTGELFF
TGTGCCAGCGGGGACAGGTCGTCTCACACCGGGGAGCTGTTTTTT
>few|NA|TRBJ2-4|TRBV5-1
CASSLDGGAQNIQYF
TGCGCCAGCAGCTTGGATGGGGGGGCCCAGAACATTCAGTACTTC
>NA|NA|TRBJ1-2|TRBV7-2
CASSRPDSPYGYTF
TGTGCCAGCAGCCGCCCGGACAGTCCCTATGGCTACACCTTC
>NA|TRBD1|TRBJ1-3|TRBV28
CASSSISPTGVDTIYF
TGTGCCAGCAGTTCCATCTCTCCGACAGGGGTAGACACCATATATTTT
>NA|NA|TRBJ1-3|TRBV7-8
CASSSRTEIIGNTIYF
TGTGCCAGCAGCTCTCGGACAGAGATCATTGGAAACACCATATATTTT
>once|TRBD1|TRBJ2-7|TRBV15
CATSNDRDRGFYEQYF
TGTGCCACCAGCAACGACCGGGACAGGGGATTCTACGAGCAGTACTTC
>NA|TRBD2|TRBJ2-1|TRBV13
CASSSGLAGGYTEQFF
TGTGCCAGCAGCTCCGGACTAGCGGGAGGGTACACTGAGCAGTTCTTC
>NA|TRBD1|TRBJ1-6|TRBV5-1
CASTKEGQGNSPLHF
TGCGCCAGCACAAAGGAGGGACAGGGGAATTCACCCCTCCACTTT
>NA|NA|TRBJ1-1|TRBV29-1
CSEGTTPNTEAFF
TGCAGCGAGGGGACAACCCCGAACACTGAAGCTTTCTTT
>NA|TRBD1|TRBJ1-1|TRBV11-2
CASSSDRGNTEAFF
TGTGCCAGCAGCTCCGACAGGGGGAACACTGAAGCTTTCTTT
>few|TRBD1|TRBJ2-1|TRBV11-2
CASSGDSNEQFF
TGTGCCAGCAGCGGGGACAGCAATGAGCAGTTCTTC
>NA|NA|TRBJ2-3|TRBV5-1
CASSLSDRSDTQYF
TGCGCCAGCAGCCTTAGCGATCGGTCAGATACGCAGTATTTT
>NA|TRBD1|TRBJ1-6|TRBV28
CASRGRGVSPLHF
TGTGCCAGCAGAGGCAGGGGGGTTTCACCCCTCCACTTT
>NA|TRBD1|TRBJ1-1|TRBV12-5
CASGPRQGNTEAFF
TGTGCTAGTGGCCCTCGACAGGGGAACACTGAAGCTTTCTTT
>NA|TRBD1|TRBJ2-1|TRBV28
CASRQGFDNEQFF
TGTGCCTCTAGACAGGGCTTCGACAATGAGCAGTTCTTC
>once|NA|TRBJ1-3|TRBV3-1/TRBV3-2
CASSRDTNSGNTIYF
TGTGCCAGCAGTAGGGACACCAACTCTGGAAACACCATATATTTT
>NA|TRBD2|TRBJ2-3|TRBV5-1
CASRPRGLAGETDTQYF
TGCGCCAGCAGGCCGCGCGGGCTAGCGGGGGAAACAGATACGCAGTATTTT
>NA|NA|TRBJ2-2|TRBV27
CASSFGLGVGELFF
TGTGCCAGCAGTTTCGGACTCGGTGTCGGGGAGCTGTTTTTT
>NA|TRBD1|TRBJ1-5|TRBV6-6
CASSSGQGNQPQHF
TGTGCCAGCAGTTCAGGACAGGGCAATCAGCCCCAGCATTTT
>NA|NA|TRBJ2-3|TRBV4-3
CASSQSLTSTDTQYF
TGCGCCAGCAGCCAAAGCTTGACTAGCACAGATACGCAGTATTTT
>NA|NA|TRBJ2-7|TRBV6-2/TRBV6-3
CASSYPASTSGSYLATYEQYF
TGTGCCAGCAGTTACCCGGCGTCGACCTCGGGGAGTTATCTCGCCACCTACGAGCAGTACTTC
>NA|NA|TRBJ1-3|TRBV4-1
CASSHPWVEAGNTIYF
TGCGCCAGCAGCCACCCCTGGGTGGAGGCTGGAAACACCATATATTTT
>NA|NA|TRBJ1-5|TRBV4-1
CASSQGLRGQINQPQHF
TGCGCCAGCAGCCAAGGGCTTAGGGGTCAGATTAATCAGCCCCAGCATTTT
>NA|TRBD2|TRBJ2-3|TRBV9
CASSALPVIAGGKDTQYF
TGTGCCAGCAGCGCCCTCCCCGTGATAGCGGGAGGAAAAGATACGCAGTATTTT
>NA|TRBD1|TRBJ1-2|TRBV6-5
CASSYLQGANYGYTF
TGTGCCAGCAGTTACTTACAGGGGGCCAACTATGGCTACACCTTC
>NA|NA|TRBJ1-2|TRBV10-3
CATGGGDGYTF
TGTGCCACCGGCGGTGGAGATGGCTACACCTTC
>NA|NA|TRBJ1-3|TRBV9
CASSVGWSEGNTIYF
TGTGCCAGCAGCGTAGGATGGAGTGAGGGAAACACCATATATTTT
>NA|TRBD2|TRBJ2-7|TRBV4-1
CASSQPFWTSGKGEQYF
TGCGCCAGCAGCCAACCCTTTTGGACTAGCGGGAAGGGCGAGCAGTACTTC
>NA|TRBD1|TRBJ1-2|TRBV20-1
CSAPGGYGYTF
TGCAGTGCCCCAGGGGGATATGGCTACACCTTC
>NA|NA|TRBJ1-2|TRBV5-5
CASSTPGPYGYTF
TGTGCCAGCAGCACTCCAGGCCCCTATGGCTACACCTTC
>NA|NA|TRBJ1-3|TRBV9
CASSVSSGHTENTIYF
TGTGCCAGCAGCGTGAGCTCGGGACATACGGAAAACACCATATATTTT
>NA|NA|TRBJ2-2|TRBV19
CASSIDAGYTGELFF
TGTGCCAGTAGTATAGATGCAGGGTACACCGGGGAGCTGTTTTTT
>NA|NA|TRBJ2-7|TRBV24-1
CATSDPRGTEQYF
TGTGCCACCAGTGATCCTAGGGGGACCGAGCAGTACTTC
>NA|TRBD2|TRBJ2-6|TRBV4-1
CASSPGLAAGSGANVLTF
TGCGCCAGCAGCCCTGGACTAGCGGCCGGATCTGGGGCCAACGTCCTGACTTTC
>NA|NA|TRBJ1-2|TRBV28
CASSLGGDATNYGYTF
TGTGCCAGCAGTTTGGGGGGGGACGCCACGAACTATGGCTACACCTTC
>few|NA|TRBJ2-2|TRBV12-3/TRBV12-4
CASTIRTAGELFF
TGTGCCAGCACCATTCGGACAGCCGGGGAGCTGTTTTTT
>NA|NA|TRBJ1-1|TRBV6-6
CASDRGGNTEAFF
TGTGCCAGCGATCGGGGGGGGAACACTGAAGCTTTCTTT
>NA|NA|TRBJ2-5|TRBV5-1
CASSLVSDGETQYF
TGCGCCAGCAGCTTGGTGTCAGACGGGGAGACCCAGTACTTC
>NA|TRBD2|TRBJ2-7|TRBV6-5
CASSYSISGGYEQYF
TGTGCCAGCAGTTACTCGATAAGCGGGGGGTACGAGCAGTACTTC
>NA|NA|TRBJ2-7|TRBV2
CASRAAPGDPSYYEQYF
TGTGCCAGCAGGGCGGCCCCAGGGGACCCAAGTTACTACGAGCAGTACTTC
>NA|NA|TRBJ2-2|TRBV21-1
CASSKVASGSPGELFF
NA
>NA|NA|TRBJ1-6|TRBV12-5
CASGLGHGTRNSPLHF
TGTGCTAGTGGTTTGGGCCACGGGACAAGAAATTCACCCCTCCACTTT
>NA|TRBD2|TRBJ2-2|TRBV7-9
CASSLRTGGGTGELFF
TGTGCCAGCAGCTTACGAACGGGGGGTGGAACCGGGGAGCTGTTTTTT
>NA|NA|TRBJ2-2|TRBV15
CATSRRGRGTGELFF
TGTGCCACCAGCAGGCGGGGGCGCGGCACCGGGGAGCTGTTTTTT
>NA|NA|TRBJ1-6|TRBV10-3
CAISTENNSPLHF
TGTGCCATCAGTACAGAGAATAATTCACCCCTCCACTTT
>NA|NA|TRBJ2-5|TRBV2
CASSLETQYF
TGTGCCAGCAGTCTAGAGACCCAGTACTTC
>NA|TRBD1|TRBJ1-1|TRBV9
CASSVGIGQGKTEAFF
TGTGCCAGCAGCGTAGGTATAGGACAGGGGAAAACTGAAGCTTTCTTT
>NA|NA|TRBJ2-1|TRBV1
CTSPGTSGRGDEQFF
TGCACCAGCCCGGGGACTAGCGGGAGAGGGGATGAGCAGTTCTTC
>NA|NA|TRBJ1-2|TRBV29-1
CSVDESGEQGRVAYGYTF
TGCAGCGTTGACGAGTCTGGGGAACAGGGAAGGGTGGCCTATGGCTACACCTTC
>NA|NA|TRBJ1-5|TRBV10-1
CASSESGRDQPQHF
TGCGCCAGCAGTGAGTCGGGGAGGGATCAGCCCCAGCATTTT
>once|NA|TRBJ2-7|TRBV5-5
CASSPMSEQYF
TGTGCCAGCAGCCCCATGTCCGAGCAGTACTTC
>NA|NA|TRBJ1-4|TRBV28
CASSSEYGLFF
TGTGCCAGCAGTTCTGAGTATGGACTGTTTTTT